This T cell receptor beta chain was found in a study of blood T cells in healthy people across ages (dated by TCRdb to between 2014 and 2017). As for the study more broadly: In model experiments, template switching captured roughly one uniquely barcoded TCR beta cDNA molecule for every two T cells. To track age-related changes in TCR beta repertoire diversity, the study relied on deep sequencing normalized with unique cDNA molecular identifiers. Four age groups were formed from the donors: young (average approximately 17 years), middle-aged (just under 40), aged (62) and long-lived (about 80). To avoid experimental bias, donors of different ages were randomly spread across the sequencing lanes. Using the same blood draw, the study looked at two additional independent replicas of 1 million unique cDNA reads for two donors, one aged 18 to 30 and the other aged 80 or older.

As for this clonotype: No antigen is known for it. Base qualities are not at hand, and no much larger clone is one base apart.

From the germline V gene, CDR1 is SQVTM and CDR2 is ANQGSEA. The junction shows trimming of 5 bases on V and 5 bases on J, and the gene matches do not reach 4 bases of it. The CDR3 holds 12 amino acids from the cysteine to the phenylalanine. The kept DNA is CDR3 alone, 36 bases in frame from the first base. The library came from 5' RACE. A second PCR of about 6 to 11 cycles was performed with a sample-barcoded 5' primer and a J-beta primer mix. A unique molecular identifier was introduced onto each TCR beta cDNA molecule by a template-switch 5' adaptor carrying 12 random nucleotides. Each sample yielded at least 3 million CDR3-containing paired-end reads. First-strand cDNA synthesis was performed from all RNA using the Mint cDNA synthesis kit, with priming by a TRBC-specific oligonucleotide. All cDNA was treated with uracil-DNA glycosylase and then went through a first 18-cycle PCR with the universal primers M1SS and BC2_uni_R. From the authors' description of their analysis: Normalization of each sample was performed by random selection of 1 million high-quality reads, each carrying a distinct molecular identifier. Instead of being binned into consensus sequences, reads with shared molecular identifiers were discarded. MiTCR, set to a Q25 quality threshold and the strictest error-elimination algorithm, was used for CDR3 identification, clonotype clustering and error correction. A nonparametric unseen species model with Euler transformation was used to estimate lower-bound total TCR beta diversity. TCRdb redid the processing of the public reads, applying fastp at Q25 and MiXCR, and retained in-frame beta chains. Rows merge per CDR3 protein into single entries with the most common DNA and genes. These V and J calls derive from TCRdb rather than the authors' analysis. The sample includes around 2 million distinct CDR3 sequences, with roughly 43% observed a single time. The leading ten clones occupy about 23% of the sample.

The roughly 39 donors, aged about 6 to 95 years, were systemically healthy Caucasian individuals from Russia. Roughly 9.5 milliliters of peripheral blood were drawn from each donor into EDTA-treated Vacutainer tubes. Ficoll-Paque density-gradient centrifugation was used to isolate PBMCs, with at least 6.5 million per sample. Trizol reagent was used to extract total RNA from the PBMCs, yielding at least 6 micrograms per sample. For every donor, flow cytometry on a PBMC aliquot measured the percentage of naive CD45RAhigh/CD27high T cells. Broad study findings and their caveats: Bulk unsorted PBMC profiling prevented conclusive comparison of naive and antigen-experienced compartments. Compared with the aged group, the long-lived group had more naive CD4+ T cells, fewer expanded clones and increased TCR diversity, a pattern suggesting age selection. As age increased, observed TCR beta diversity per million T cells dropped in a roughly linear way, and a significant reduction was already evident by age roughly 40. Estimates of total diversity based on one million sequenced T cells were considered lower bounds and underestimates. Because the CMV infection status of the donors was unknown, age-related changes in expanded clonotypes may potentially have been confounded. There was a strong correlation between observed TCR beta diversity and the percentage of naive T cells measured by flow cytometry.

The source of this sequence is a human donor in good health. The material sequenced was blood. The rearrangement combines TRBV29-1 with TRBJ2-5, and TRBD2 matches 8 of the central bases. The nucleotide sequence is TGCAGCGTTCCCGTAGCGGGGGAGACCCAGTACTTC. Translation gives CSVPVAGETQYF.